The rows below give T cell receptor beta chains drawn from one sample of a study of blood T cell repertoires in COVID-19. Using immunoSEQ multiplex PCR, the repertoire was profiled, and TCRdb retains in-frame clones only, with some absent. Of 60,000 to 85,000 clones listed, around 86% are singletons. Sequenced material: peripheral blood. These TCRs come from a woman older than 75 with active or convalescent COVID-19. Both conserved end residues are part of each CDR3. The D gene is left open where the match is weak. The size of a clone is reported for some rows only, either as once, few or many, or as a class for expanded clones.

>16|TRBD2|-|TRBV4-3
CASSQERGGIQETQYF
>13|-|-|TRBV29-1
CSAVRDTGYEQYF
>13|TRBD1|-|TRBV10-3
CATSRTGTGELFF
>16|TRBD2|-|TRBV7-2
CASSPRLAGGRVEQFF
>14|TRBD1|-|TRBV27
CASSLDRAVKEAFF
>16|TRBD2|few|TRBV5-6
CASSPGLAGSTDTQYF
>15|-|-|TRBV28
CASTNWGGLNYGYTF
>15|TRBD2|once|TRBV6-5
CASSGTSGKVDTQYF
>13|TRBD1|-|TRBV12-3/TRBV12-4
CASSLLRDSEAFF
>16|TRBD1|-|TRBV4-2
CASSPTGGRGDQPQHF
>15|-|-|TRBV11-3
CASSLDRDGYNEQFF
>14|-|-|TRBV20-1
CSASTGRGNTEAFF
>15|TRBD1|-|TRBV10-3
CAISEGTADTGELFF
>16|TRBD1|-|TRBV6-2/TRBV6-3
CASSYLLQGAKETQYF
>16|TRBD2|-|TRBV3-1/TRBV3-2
CASSPAASGIYNEQFF
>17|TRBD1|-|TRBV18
CASSPLPGQGAVDGYTF
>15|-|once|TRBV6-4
CASTYKQGRVPEAFF
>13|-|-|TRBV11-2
CASSTMVRSPLHF
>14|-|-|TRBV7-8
CASSLDGAAYGYTF
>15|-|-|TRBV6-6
CASSYDGGSNEKLFF
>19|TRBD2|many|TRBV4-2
CASSHLLAGGAPSTDTQYF
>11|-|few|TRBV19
CATQAGYEQYF
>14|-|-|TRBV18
CASSPINSGNTIYF
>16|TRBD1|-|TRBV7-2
CASSLNRGQSTDTQYF
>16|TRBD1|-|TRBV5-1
CASSFWTGEGSRGYTF
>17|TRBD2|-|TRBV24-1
CATSDKKAGGPFAEQYF
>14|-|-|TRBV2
CASKVQGAPYEQYF
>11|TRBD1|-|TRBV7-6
CASQGAYGYTF
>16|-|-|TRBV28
CASSSSAANAYNEQFF